The clone carrying this T cell receptor beta chain has at least ten counts. TCRdb reanalysed the 5' RACE reads using MiXCR and keeps one entry per CDR3 protein. This table holds tens of thousands of distinct CDR3 sequences, less than 3.5% found once. The data stem from a study of T cells after yellow fever vaccination. Per the germline V gene, CDR1 is MNHEY and CDR2 is SVGEGT. CDR3 length: 15 residues. After removal of 4 bases from V and 4 bases from J, the junction contained 8 bases not matched to a gene. The rearrangement links TRBV6-2 or TRBV6-3 to TRBJ1-2; 8 nucleotides agree with TRBD1. Here the sequenced sample was PBMCs, either bulk or a sorted T-cell subset (CD4+, CD8+, memory, or dextramer-sorted; not recorded which), taken more than 35 days after the first yellow fever vaccination. The sequence was obtained from a man younger than 35 who received the YFV17D yellow fever vaccine. The CDR3 loop is CASSSDQGAVYGYTF. The CDR3 coding sequence is TGTGCCAGCAGTTCCGATCAGGGGGCAGTCTATGGCTACACCTTC.